This T cell receptor beta chain was captured by sequencing in a study of technical replicates of blood from a handful of donors. The assay was immunoSEQ multiplex PCR, and TCRdb's table has in-frame clones only and misses some. The data hold around 72,000 clones, with less than 99% observed a single time. This CDR3 region has 16 residues. Trimming removed 3 bases at V and 4 bases at J, with 17 bases between. Looked up from germline, CDR1 is LGHNA and CDR2 is YSLEER. Input material: T cells isolated from PBMCs. This receptor was taken from a human donor in good health. The genes are TRBV4-3 and TRBJ2-3, with D tentatively TRBD2 (6 bases). CDR3 bases: TGCGCCAGCAGCCACATTCTCGGGGGATCGGCAGATACGCAGTATTTT. It is translated as CASSHILGGSADTQYF.